Listed below are T cell receptor beta chains from one sample, sequenced in a study of chemoradiotherapy in HPV16-positive cancers. Generated by immunoSEQ multiplex PCR, the TCRdb table keeps only in-frame clones and is missing some. The sample includes some 32,000 clones, about 89% seen only once; the top ten take 2.5% to 3.5%. The sample was blood, taken from a patient who underwent chemoradiotherapy. The receptors here all came from a human donor with HPV-associated anogenital cancer. Each CDR3 is given with its conserved first and last residue. The D gene is left open where the match is weak. Size is stated for part of the rows, as once, few or many counts, or as a class when the clone is expanded.

V	J	length	D	size	DNA	CDR3
TRBV5-4	TRBJ2-2	16	.	.	TGTGCCAGCAGCTACAGCCGGGCCGCGAACACCGGGGAGCTGTTTTTT	CASSYSRAANTGELFF
TRBV2	TRBJ1-4	13	.	.	TGTGCCAGCAAGGGGACTATAAATGAGGAACTGTTTTTT	CASKGTINEELFF
TRBV7-2	TRBJ1-2	15	TRBD1	.	TGTGCCAGCAGCTTAGCGTCCAGGGGGAACTATGGCTACACCTTC	CASSLASRGNYGYTF
TRBV6-5	TRBJ2-3	14	.	.	TGTGCCAGCAGTTACTCGACTGGGACAGATACGCAGTATTTT	CASSYSTGTDTQYF
TRBV11-2	TRBJ1-6	15	.	.	TGTGCCAGCAGCTTAGGTGGGGCCTATAATTCACCCCTCCACTTT	CASSLGGAYNSPLHF
TRBV5-1	TRBJ2-3	16	TRBD2	.	TGCGCCAGCAGTTACCTCACCGGGGGGGTCCAGGATACGCAGTATTTT	CASSYLTGGVQDTQYF
TRBV6-5	TRBJ1-2	12	TRBD1	.	TGTGCCAGCAGCCCGGACAGGAGTATCTACACCTTC	CASSPDRSIYTF
TRBV11-3	TRBJ2-1	16	.	.	TGTGCCAGCAGCTTAGATGGGACCGGCGTACTCGGGGAGCAGTTCTTC	CASSLDGTGVLGEQFF
TRBV27	TRBJ2-1	11	.	.	TGTGCCAGCTATGGGTGGGGTGAGCAGTTCTTC	CASYGWGEQFF
TRBV18	TRBJ1-4	15	TRBD1	.	TGTGCCAGCTCACCCCGGGACAGGATTAATGAAAAACTGTTTTTT	CASSPRDRINEKLFF
TRBV4-3	TRBJ1-6	16	TRBD1	.	TGCGCCAGCAGCCCCTGGACAGGGGGAACCAATTCACCCCTCCACTTT	CASSPWTGGTNSPLHF
TRBV2	TRBJ1-2	15	TRBD1	.	TGTGCCAGCAGTGTGGAACAGGGGCCGAACTATGGCTACACCTTC	CASSVEQGPNYGYTF
TRBV19	TRBJ2-3	15	.	.	TGTGCCAGTAGTATGCGTCAGGGCAGCACAGATACGCAGTATTTT	CASSMRQGSTDTQYF
TRBV4-3	TRBJ1-6	15	.	few	TGCGCCAGCAGCCAAAGTTCGGGGGGTTATTCACCCCTCCACTTT	CASSQSSGGYSPLHF
TRBV7-2	TRBJ1-5	15	.	once	TGTGCCAGCAGCAGGGGGACAACTAGCAATCAGCCCCAGCATTTT	CASSRGTTSNQPQHF
TRBV10-1	TRBJ2-7	14	TRBD1	.	TGCGCCAGCAGTGGTACAGGGGGCCCCTACGAGCAGTACTTC	CASSGTGGPYEQYF
TRBV2	TRBJ2-7	12	.	.	TGTGCCAGCCACCGGATCGGGGGCGAGCAGTACTTC	CASHRIGGEQYF
TRBV11-2	TRBJ2-7	13	.	.	TGTGCCAGCAGCGAGGCAGTATCAGACGAGCAGTACTTC	CASSEAVSDEQYF
TRBV9	TRBJ2-1	15	.	.	TGTGCCAGCAGCGTATCAGGGGTTGAGGCCAATGAGCAGTTCTTC	CASSVSGVEANEQFF
TRBV6-1	TRBJ2-1	16	TRBD1	few	TGTGCCAGCAGTGCGACAGGGGGAAAGGGTAGCGATGAGCAGTTCTTC	CASSATGGKGSDEQFF
TRBV5-6	TRBJ2-2	15	TRBD1	.	TGTGCCAGCAGCTGGACAGGGACGAACACCGGGGAGCTGTTTTTT	CASSWTGTNTGELFF
TRBV6-4	TRBJ1-1	18	TRBD1	.	TGTGCCAGCAGTGGGACAGGGGATAAAGGTGGGATGAACACTGAAGCTTTCTTT	CASSGTGDKGGMNTEAFF
TRBV25-1	TRBJ2-1	16	.	.	TGTGCCAGCAGTGAACCTACGTGGGACCGACCCAATGAGCAGTTCTTC	CASSEPTWDRPNEQFF
TRBV12-5	TRBJ2-7	12	.	.	TGTGCTAGTGGTTTCCTCAGAGGCGAGCAGTACTTC	CASGFLRGEQYF
TRBV6-1	TRBJ1-2	13	TRBD1	.	TGTGCCAGCAACCCGACAGGGAACTATGGCTACACCTTC	CASNPTGNYGYTF
TRBV6-6	TRBJ1-1	16	TRBD1	.	TGTGCCAGCATGGTAGAGTTAGGGACAGGGACGACTGAAGCTTTCTTT	CASMVELGTGTTEAFF
TRBV19	TRBJ1-5	14	.	.	TGTGCCAGTTCCTACGGGGCACGGGATCAGCCCCAGCATTTT	CASSYGARDQPQHF
TRBV5-1	TRBJ2-1	13	.	.	TGCGCCAGCACTAGCTCCTCCTACAATGAGCAGTTCTTC	CASTSSSYNEQFF
TRBV19	TRBJ1-6	16	TRBD1	.	TGTGCCAGTAGTCAAGACCCGGGACAGGGGAATTCACCCCTCCACTTT	CASSQDPGQGNSPLHF